These 28 T cell receptor beta chains came from one sample sequenced in a study of cytomegalovirus exposure and HLA in healthy donors. The PCR ran on 60 Vbeta and 13 Jbeta primers. Using immunoSEQ multiplex PCR, the repertoire was profiled, and TCRdb retains in-frame clones only, with some absent. This sample carries about 94,000 clones, around 69% of them seen once, and the ten largest clones take 3.9%. The specimen was PBMCs. The receptor source for this set is a man aged 25-45 years in good health and CMV-seronegative.

The chain uses TRBV15 and TRBJ1-5; D may be TRBD1 (5 bases). Germline V CDR1 and CDR2: LNHNV, YYDKDF (reference sequence). V was shortened by 1 base and J by 2 bases, with 15 bases between the two germline ends. CDR3 length equals 17 residues. The CDR3 sequence: CATSRAGGVEGNQPQHF. CDR3 sequence (DNA): TGTGCCACCAGCAGAGCGGGGGGAGTAGAAGGCAATCAGCCCCAGCATTTT.

This chain uses TRBV7-9 with TRBJ2-1; 15 bases match TRBD2. This CDR3 has 16 amino acids. V lost 4 bases and J lost 8; bases outside the gene matches: 6. Germline assignment: CDR1 SEHNR and CDR2 FQNEAQ (reference sequence). This CDR3 is CASSYGLAGGFYEQFF. The CDR3 DNA follows: TGTGCCAGCAGCTACGGACTAGCGGGGGGGTTTTATGAGCAGTTCTTC.

CDR3 sequence: CASRTSGGNEQFF. The CDR3 DNA reads TGTGCCAGCAGAACTAGCGGGGGGAATGAGCAGTTCTTC. J is TRBJ2-1 and V is TRBV13; 12 nucleotides line up with TRBD2. Trimming removed 6 bases from V and 7 bases from J; junction bases left unmatched: 1. This CDR3 region has 13 residues. Germline V gives CDR1 PRHDT, CDR2 FYEKMQ (reference sequence).

The chain links TRBV2 to TRBJ1-5, with 8 bases aligning to TRBD1. The CDR3 has 15 amino acids. Germline V CDR1 and CDR2: SNHLY, FYNNEI. Trimming at V came to 4 bases and at J to 3 bases, leaving 5 bases not matched to a gene. As DNA, the CDR3 is TGTGCCAGCAGTGTGGGACAGGCTTTCAATCAGCCCCAGCATTTT. Residues: CASSVGQAFNQPQHF.

The CDR3 nucleotides read TGCGCCAGCAGCTCTGGGGTCGCGGGGTCCGAGCAGTACTTC. This gives the protein CASSSGVAGSEQYF. The chain is built from TRBV5-1 and TRBJ2-7, with a weak D call TRBD2 (6 bases). Per germline, CDR1 SGHRS and CDR2 YFSETQ. There are 14 residues in the CDR3. Trimming left V 3 bases short and J 6 bases short, with 16 bases between.

This clone was seen a handful of times. J is TRBJ2-1 and V is TRBV7-3, with 11 bases fitting TRBD2. There are 15 residues in the CDR3. J gave up 2 bases and V 8 bases, and 5 bases lay outside the gene matches. Looked up from germline, CDR1 is SGHTA and CDR2 is FQGTGA. In nucleotides, the CDR3 is TGTGCCAGCGGGCCTAGCGGGAGGACCTACAATGAGCAGTTCTTC. The encoded protein is CASGPSGRTYNEQFF.

The chain carries TRBV25-1 and TRBJ2-5; 11 nucleotides agree with TRBD1. Germline loops: CDR1 MGHDK, CDR2 SYGVNS. Trimming took 3 bases from V and 4 from J; bases not matched to a gene: 7. CDR3 length: 16 residues. For the CDR3, the DNA is TGTGCCAGCAGTGATCCGGGACAGGGGGTAAGAGAGACCCAGTACTTC. The encoded protein is CASSDPGQGVRETQYF. The variable domain in full, with the rest retrieved from reference TRBV25-1 and TRBJ2-5, is EADIYQTPRYLVIGTGKKITLECSQTMGHDKMYWYQQDPGMELHLIHYSYGVNSTEKGDLSSESTVSRIRTEHFPLTLESARPSHTSQYLCASSDPGQGVRETQYFGPGTRLLVL.

J is TRBJ2-5 and V is TRBV5-1; TRBD2 matches at 7 bases. This CDR3 has 15 residues. Germline V gene data show CDR1 as SGHRS and CDR2 as YFSETQ. V shed 0 bases and J 2 bases; nucleotides not matched to a gene: 4. The CDR3 sequence: CASSLASGRQETQYF. The DNA for the CDR3 is TGCGCCAGCAGCTTGGCTAGCGGACGTCAAGAGACCCAGTACTTC.

The CDR3 bases are TGTGCCAGCAGTTCGTCGCTATTCACAGATACGCAGTATTTT. Protein: CASSSSLFTDTQYF. The chain has TRBV6-6 and TRBJ2-3; D not certain. The CDR3 consists of 14 residues. CDR1 is MNHNY and CDR2 is SVGAGI in the germline V gene (reference sequence). Trimming cost V 4 bases and J 2 bases, with 10 bases left between them.

The chain is built from TRBV28 and TRBJ2-1; a possible D gene is TRBD2 (6 bases). CDR1 and CDR2 (germline): MDHEN, SYDVKM. Trimming shortened V by 2 bases and J by 5 bases, and 13 bases separated the two germline ends. The CDR3 is 15 residues long. In DNA form, the CDR3 reads TGTGCCAGCAGTTTAGTGCTAGCGTGGGACAATGAGCAGTTCTTC. The encoded protein is CASSLVLAWDNEQFF.

The chain employs TRBV29-1 and TRBJ2-1, with TRBD2 identical over 10 bases. The CDR3 totals 13 residues. CDR1 is SQVTM and CDR2 is ANQGSEA in the germline V gene. V lost 5 bases to trimming and J lost 5 bases; unmatched junction nucleotides: 3. The CDR3 loop is CSVTTSGNNEQFF. CDR3 coding DNA: TGCAGCGTTACAACTAGCGGGAACAATGAGCAGTTCTTC.

This chain uses TRBV7-3 with TRBJ2-2, with 7 nucleotides matching TRBD2. The V gene's germline CDR1 is SGHTA and CDR2 FQGTGA. The CDR3 extends over 16 amino acids. The V segment lost 5 bases and the J segment 5 bases; nucleotides outside the gene matches: 11. The CDR3 sequence: CASSLRRGGGTGELFF. The DNA for the CDR3 is TGTGCCAGCAGCCTCAGACGCGGGGGTGGGACCGGGGAGCTGTTTTTT.

The chain joins TRBV4-2 to TRBJ2-6; TRBD2 might be the D (5 bases). Deletions cut 0 bases from V and 0 bases from J, with 12 bases between. The CDR3 has 18 residues. CDR1 and CDR2 (germline): LGHNA, YNFKEQ. The CDR3 coding sequence is TGTGCCAGCAGCCAAGAGGTACGCCGGGGCTCTGGGGCCAACGTCCTGACTTTC. Its translation is CASSQEVRRGSGANVLTF.

Notes on this clone: The junction and the germline gene differ at one end; a read error may be behind it. The chain joins TRBV7-9 to TRBJ2-1; TRBD1 is a possible D gene (6 bases). There are 14 residues in the CDR3. The germline V gene encodes CDR1 SEHNR and CDR2 FQNEAQ (reference sequence). The CDR3 DNA reads as TGTTCCAGCAGCTCGACAGGAACCGACAATGAGCAGTTCTTC. This codes for CSSSSTGTDNEQFF.

V gene TRBV11-2 combines with J gene TRBJ2-7, with 9 bases that match TRBD1. Germline values: CDR1 SGHAT, CDR2 FQNNGV. The CDR3 has 16 amino acids. The junction had 9 bases not matched to a gene; V was cut back by 2 bases and J by 4 bases. CDR3 in amino acids: CASSLPWTGDRYEQYF. DNA of the CDR3: TGTGCCAGCAGCTTACCTTGGACAGGGGACCGGTACGAGCAGTACTTC.

The gene calls are TRBV5-1 and TRBJ2-7; a weak D match, TRBD2 (6 bases). The CDR3 sequence is 15 residues long. CDR1 SGHRS and CDR2 YFSETQ come from the germline V gene. The V end was cut by 0 bases, the J end by 0 bases, with 10 bases between. The CDR3 reads CASSLDGGSSYEQYF. CDR3 nucleotides: TGCGCCAGCAGCTTGGACGGGGGTAGCTCCTACGAGCAGTACTTC.

The chain carries TRBV7-9 and TRBJ2-3; weak D call: TRBD1 (6 bases). CDR1 is SEHNR and CDR2 is FQNEAQ in the germline V gene (reference sequence). The CDR3 runs 17 residues. The V end lost 2 bases, the J end lost 4 bases, and 19 bases lay between the germline ends. Here the CDR3 reads CASSLRGTLGSSDTQYF. The CDR3 nucleotides are TGTGCCAGCAGCTTAAGGGGGACCCTCGGTAGCTCAGATACGCAGTATTTT. Full variable domain (missing parts from reference TRBV7-9 and TRBJ2-3): DTGVSQNPRHKITKRGQNVTFRCDPISEHNRLYWYRQTLGQGPEFLTYFQNEAQLEKSRLLSDRFSAERPKGSFSTLEIQRTEQGDSAMYLCASSLRGTLGSSDTQYFGPGTRLTVL.

Of note for this clone: Compared with germline, one end of the junction differs, possibly owing to a read error. This chain uses TRBV30 with TRBJ2-1; 9 bases are shared with TRBD2. Germline CDR1 and CDR2: GTSNPN and SVGIG (reference sequence). There are 18 residues in the CDR3. The DNA of the CDR3 is TGTGCCTGGGGTGTACCCCTCCTAGCGGGAAGGTTATTCAATGAGCAGTTCTTC. It is translated as CAWGVPLLAGRLFNEQFF.

As regards this clone: Sequence at one end of the junction differs from germline and may be a read error. V and J are TRBV29-1 and TRBJ1-4; no clear D. Germline loops: CDR1 SQVTM, CDR2 ANQGSEA. This CDR3 region has 11 residues. In DNA form, the CDR3 reads TGCAGCGTTGTGTGCAGCCGAGAGGCTGTTTTT. Protein: CSVVCSREAVF.

The rearrangement links TRBV14 to TRBJ2-7; TRBD2 agrees at 7 bases. The germline gives CDR1 SGHDN, CDR2 FVKESK. J lost 6 bases, V lost 0 bases, and 2 bases had no gene match. The CDR3 is 13 residues long. The CDR3 DNA follows: TGTGCCAGCAGCCAAGATCTAGCGGTCGAGCAGTACTTC. It yields the protein CASSQDLAVEQYF.

V and J are TRBV27 and TRBJ2-7; 9 bases map to TRBD1. V shed 6 bases, J shed 3 bases, and the junction held 3 bases outside the gene matches. Germline V lookup: CDR1 MNHEY, CDR2 SMNVEV (reference sequence). The CDR3 covers 13 residues. CDR3 protein: CASRLGQGYEQYF. The CDR3 DNA reads TGTGCCAGCAGATTGGGACAGGGCTACGAGCAGTACTTC.

In regard to this clone: Other DNA sequences within the sample encode an identical CDR3. V gene TRBV29-1 combines with J gene TRBJ2-1, with D hard to call. Germline V gene sequence: CDR1 SQVTM, CDR2 ANQGSEA. V lost 1 base to trimming and J lost 3 bases, with 7 bases between them. The CDR3 consists of 13 residues. The CDR3 reads CSVEVRGYNEQFF. As DNA, the CDR3 is TGCAGCGTTGAAGTTCGCGGCTACAATGAGCAGTTCTTC.

The chain carries TRBV7-9 and TRBJ2-1, with D perhaps TRBD1 (7 bases). This CDR3 contains 16 residues. The V end lost 11 bases, the J end lost 7 bases, and 27 bases lay between the germline ends. Germline CDR1 reads SEHNR; CDR2 reads FQNEAQ (reference sequence). CDR3 region: CAVGALGQGGTNEQFF. CDR3 bases: TGTGCCGTAGGGGCGCTGGGGCAGGGGGGAACGAATGAGCAGTTCTTC.

This clone was counted once. The chain uses TRBV5-1 and TRBJ1-1; 8 bases are shared with TRBD1. CDR1 and CDR2 (germline): SGHRS, YFSETQ. V shed 7 bases and J 0 bases; nucleotides not matched to a gene: 8. CDR3 length equals 15 residues. The CDR3 bases are TGCGCCAGCGGCGACAGGGGCGGAATGAACACTGAAGCTTTCTTT. This sequence encodes CASGDRGGMNTEAFF.

The chain uses TRBV19 and TRBJ1-5; tentatively, D is TRBD1 (5 bases). The CDR3 runs 13 residues. Trimming pared 3 bases from V and 4 bases from J, leaving 7 bases between. Germline values: CDR1 LNHDA, CDR2 SQIVND (reference sequence). Here the CDR3 reads CASSMEGNQPQHF. The CDR3 DNA reads as TGTGCCAGTAGTATGGAGGGGAATCAGCCCCAGCATTTT.

The chain has TRBV4-3 and TRBJ2-7; TRBD2 agrees at 11 bases. V lost 0 bases, J lost 6 bases, and 7 bases stayed unmatched. Germline CDR1 is LGHNA and CDR2 is YSLEER. The CDR3 runs to 16 residues. This CDR3 reads CASSQDPGSGGAEQYF. CDR3 nucleotides: TGCGCCAGCAGCCAAGATCCAGGTAGCGGGGGGGCCGAGCAGTACTTC.

The genes are TRBV4-1 and TRBJ2-2; 8 bases align to TRBD1. Per germline, CDR1 MGHRA and CDR2 YSYEKL. V trimming: 0 bases; J trimming: 4 bases; junction bases outside the gene matches: 4. The CDR3 totals 16 residues. The CDR3 region is CASSQDAGGGTGELFF. For the CDR3, the DNA is TGCGCCAGCAGCCAAGATGCAGGGGGCGGCACCGGGGAGCTGTTTTTT.

The CDR3 DNA sequence: TGTGCCAGCAGTTACGAGCGGGGGGACACCGGGGAGCTGTTTTTT. As protein: CASSYERGDTGELFF. The gene calls are TRBV6-5 and TRBJ2-2, with 9 positions matching TRBD2. Germline loops: CDR1 MNHEY, CDR2 SVGAGI. Trimming took 2 bases from V and 3 from J; bases not matched to a gene: 1. The CDR3 length is 15 residues.